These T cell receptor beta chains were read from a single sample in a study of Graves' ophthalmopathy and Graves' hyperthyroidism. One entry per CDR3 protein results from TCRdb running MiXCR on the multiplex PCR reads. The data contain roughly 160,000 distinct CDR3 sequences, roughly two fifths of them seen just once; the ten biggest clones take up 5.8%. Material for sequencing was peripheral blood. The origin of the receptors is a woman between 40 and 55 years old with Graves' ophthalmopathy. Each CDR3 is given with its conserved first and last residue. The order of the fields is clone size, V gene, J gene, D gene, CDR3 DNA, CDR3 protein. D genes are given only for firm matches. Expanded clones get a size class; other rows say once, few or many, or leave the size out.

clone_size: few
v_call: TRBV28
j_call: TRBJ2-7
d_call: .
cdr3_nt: TGTGCCAGCCGGGGGGACAGCTCCTACGAGCAGTACTTC
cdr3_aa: CASRGDSSYEQYF

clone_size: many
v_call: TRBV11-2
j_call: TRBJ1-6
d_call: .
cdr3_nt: TGTGCCAGCAGCTTAGTCCCCGGAGACTCCTATAATTCACCCCTCCACTTT
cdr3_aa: CASSLVPGDSYNSPLHF

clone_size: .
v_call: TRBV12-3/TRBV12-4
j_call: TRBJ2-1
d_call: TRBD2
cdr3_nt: TGTGCCAGCATTAAGACTAGCGGGAAGAATGAGCAGTTCTTC
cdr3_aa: CASIKTSGKNEQFF

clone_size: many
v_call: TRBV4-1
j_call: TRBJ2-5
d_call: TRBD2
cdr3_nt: TGCGCCAGCAGCCAAGGTGGCCGGGGGGACCAAGAGACCCAGTACTTC
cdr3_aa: CASSQGGRGDQETQYF

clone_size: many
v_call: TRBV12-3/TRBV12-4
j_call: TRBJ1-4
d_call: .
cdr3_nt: TGTGCCAGCATACGCGGAACTAATGAAAAACTGTTTTTT
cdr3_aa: CASIRGTNEKLFF

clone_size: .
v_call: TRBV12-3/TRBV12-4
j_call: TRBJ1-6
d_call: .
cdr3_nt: TGTGCCAGCAGTCCAGGGGCAGGTCCGATCGTACCCCTCCACTTT
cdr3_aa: CASSPGAGPIVPLHF

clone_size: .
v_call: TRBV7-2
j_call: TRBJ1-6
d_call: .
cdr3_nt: TGTGCCAGCAGCTTGGGGGTACCACCCCTCCACTTT
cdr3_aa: CASSLGVPPLHF

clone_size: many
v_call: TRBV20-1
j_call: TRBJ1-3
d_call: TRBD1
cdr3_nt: TGCAGTGCTAGAAAGGACAGGGGATTCGGAAACACCATATATTTT
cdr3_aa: CSARKDRGFGNTIYF

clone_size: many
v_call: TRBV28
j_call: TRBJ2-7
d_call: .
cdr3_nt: TGTGCCAGCAGTCCCTCCCAGGACCACTCCTACGAGCAGTACTTC
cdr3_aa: CASSPSQDHSYEQYF

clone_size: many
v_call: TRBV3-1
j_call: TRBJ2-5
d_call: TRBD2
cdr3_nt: TGTGCCAGCAGCCAAGTTATAGCGGGGCCCAAGAGAACCCAGTACTTC
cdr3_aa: CASSQVIAGPKRTQYF